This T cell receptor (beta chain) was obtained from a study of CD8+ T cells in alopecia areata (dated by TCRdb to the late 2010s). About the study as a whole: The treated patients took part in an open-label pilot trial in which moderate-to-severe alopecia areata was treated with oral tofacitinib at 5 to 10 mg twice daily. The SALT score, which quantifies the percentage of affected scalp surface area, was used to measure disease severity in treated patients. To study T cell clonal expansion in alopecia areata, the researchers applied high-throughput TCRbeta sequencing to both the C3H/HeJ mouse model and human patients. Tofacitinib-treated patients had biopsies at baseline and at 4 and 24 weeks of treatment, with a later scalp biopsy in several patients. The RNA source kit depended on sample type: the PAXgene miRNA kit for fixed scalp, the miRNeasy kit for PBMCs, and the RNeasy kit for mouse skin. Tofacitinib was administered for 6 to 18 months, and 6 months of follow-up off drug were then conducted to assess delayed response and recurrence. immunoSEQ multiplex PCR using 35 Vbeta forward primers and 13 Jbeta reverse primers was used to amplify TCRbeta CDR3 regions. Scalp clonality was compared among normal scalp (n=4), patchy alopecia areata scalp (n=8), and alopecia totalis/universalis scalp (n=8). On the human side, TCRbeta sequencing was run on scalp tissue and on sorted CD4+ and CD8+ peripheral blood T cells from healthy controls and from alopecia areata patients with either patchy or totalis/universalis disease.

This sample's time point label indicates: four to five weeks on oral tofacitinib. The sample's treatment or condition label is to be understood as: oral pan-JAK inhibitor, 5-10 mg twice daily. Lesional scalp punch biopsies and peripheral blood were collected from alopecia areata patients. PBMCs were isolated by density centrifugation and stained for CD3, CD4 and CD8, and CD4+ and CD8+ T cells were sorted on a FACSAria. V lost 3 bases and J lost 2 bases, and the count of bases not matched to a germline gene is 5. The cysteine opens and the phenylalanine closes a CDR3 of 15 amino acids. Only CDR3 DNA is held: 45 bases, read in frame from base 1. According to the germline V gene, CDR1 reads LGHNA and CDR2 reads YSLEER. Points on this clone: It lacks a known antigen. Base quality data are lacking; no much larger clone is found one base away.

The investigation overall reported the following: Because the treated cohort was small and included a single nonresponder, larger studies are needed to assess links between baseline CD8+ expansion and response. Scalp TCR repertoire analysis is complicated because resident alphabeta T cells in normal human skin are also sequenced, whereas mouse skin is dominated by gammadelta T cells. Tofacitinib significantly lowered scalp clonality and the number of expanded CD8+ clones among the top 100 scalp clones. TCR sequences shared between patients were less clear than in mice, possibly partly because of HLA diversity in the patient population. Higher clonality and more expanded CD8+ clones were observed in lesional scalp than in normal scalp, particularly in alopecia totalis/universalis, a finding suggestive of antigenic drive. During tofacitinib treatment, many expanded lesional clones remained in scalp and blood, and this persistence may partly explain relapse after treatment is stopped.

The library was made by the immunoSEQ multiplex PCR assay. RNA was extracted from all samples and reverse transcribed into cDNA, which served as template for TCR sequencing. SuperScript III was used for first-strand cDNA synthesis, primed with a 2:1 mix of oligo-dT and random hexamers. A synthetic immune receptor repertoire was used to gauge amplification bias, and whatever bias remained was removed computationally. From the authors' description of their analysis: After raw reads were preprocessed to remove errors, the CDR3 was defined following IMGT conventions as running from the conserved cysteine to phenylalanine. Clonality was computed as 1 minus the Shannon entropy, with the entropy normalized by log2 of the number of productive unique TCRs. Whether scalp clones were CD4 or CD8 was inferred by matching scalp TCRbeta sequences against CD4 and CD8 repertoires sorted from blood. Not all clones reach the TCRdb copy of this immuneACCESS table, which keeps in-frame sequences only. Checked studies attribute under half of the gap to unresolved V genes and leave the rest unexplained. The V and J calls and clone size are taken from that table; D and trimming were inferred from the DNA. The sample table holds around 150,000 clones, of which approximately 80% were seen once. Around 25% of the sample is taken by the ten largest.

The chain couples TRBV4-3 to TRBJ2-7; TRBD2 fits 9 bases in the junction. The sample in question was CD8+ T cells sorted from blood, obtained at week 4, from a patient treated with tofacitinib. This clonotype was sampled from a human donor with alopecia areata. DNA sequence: TGCGCCAGCAGCCACCAAGCGGGGGGTGCCTACGAGCAGTACTTC. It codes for CASSHQAGGAYEQYF.